The clone carrying this T cell receptor (beta chain) has more than one count but fewer than ten. Its cognate antigen is unknown. V was pared by 2 bases and J by 10 bases, with 18 bases between. This CDR3 comprises 16 residues. The germline gives CDR1 MNHEY, CDR2 SVGAGI. Each CDR3 protein is one row after TCRdb ran MiXCR on the reads. The sample includes roughly 150,000 distinct CDR3 sequences, about 20% of them seen just once. These data belong to a study of T cell repertoires in cytomegalovirus infection. As for the study in general: Public TCR beta signatures indicated both CMV infection and matching HLA type.

Study outcomes and limitations: Frequencies of public TCR beta families were cumulated, and this identified carriers of CMV plus the relevant HLA.

The receptor was isolated from a human donor in good health (CMV status not recorded). Some clones in this sample may be carry-over from other donors' samples. This rearrangement joins TRBV6-5 to TRBJ1-6; the D gene is possibly TRBD1 (5 bases). The source material was CD8+ T cells from cultured PBMCs, sampled from culture after CMV antigen stimulation. CDR3 in amino acids: CASSYGPGFQVSPLHF. Here the CDR3 DNA reads TGTGCCAGCAGTTACGGTCCAGGGTTTCAAGTATCACCCCTCCACTTT.